This T cell receptor beta chain was recovered during a study of cytomegalovirus exposure and HLA in healthy donors listed by TCRdb under 2017. Broadly, across the study: According to an earlier analysis of several hundred of the donors, 150 million to 200 million T cells yielded 117 million unique TCR beta sequences and 276 Gb of sequence data. An early release covering 550 to 700 HLA-typed donors comprised roughly 300 gigabases of sequencing data and around 86 million unique TCR sequences. Among the roughly 400 genotyped donors, around 81% belonged to the genetic ancestry cluster associated with self-reported Caucasian donors. The study was designed to test whether signatures of past pathogen exposure could be identified by cataloging public T cell receptors. The T cell repertoires of under 750 subjects were profiled by immunosequencing and related to cytomegalovirus serostatus. A separate validation cohort of 90 to 150 different subjects was used in addition to the 666-subject first cohort. High-throughput TCR immunosequencing, statistical association of individual TCRs with disease status, and machine learning were combined to predict cytomegalovirus infection status. To study patterns of TCR occurrence, a later analysis re-analyzed previously published TCR beta repertoires from more than 550 donors and added high-resolution HLA genotyping. Rather than drawing on any new phenotypic data, the later analysis identified candidate immune exposures from TCR beta sequences and the way those sequences occurred across donors. In an earlier analysis of 587 of the donors, high-throughput TCR beta sequencing was used to judge whether each TCR beta V gene segment behaved as functional or pseudogenic. Donor age, sex, ethnicity and CMV serostatus were compiled alongside the repertoire data. Genome-wide SNP genotypes for about three fifths of the roughly 670 donors were used in a later genetic analysis, which treated that subset as a discovery cohort. Every repertoire in the discovery cohort had been generated on one and the same sequencing platform. HLA typing covered class I and class II loci at four-digit resolution. The number of donors typed differed by locus, with roughly 629-640 for A, B, C, DRB1 and DQB1, 522 for DQA1, 600 to 610 for DPA1, and about 450 for DPB1. A handful of DR-DQ haplotypes were handled as single units for association and clustering because linkage in the cohort was strong. Among about 360 genotyped donors of the cohort, an average of roughly 240,000 unique TCR beta nucleotide sequences were sequenced per donor, roughly 20% of them non-productive.

The cohort was made up of 666 healthy bone marrow donors. All cohort members were sampled while nominally healthy, although unrecorded immune exposures were likely present. The donor was CMV seronegative and was included in the group of 352 seronegative cohort members. A peripheral blood sample was provided by each donor, and peripheral blood mononuclear cells were used for TCR beta sequencing. The Qiagen DNeasy Blood Extraction Kit was used to extract genomic DNA from the blood cell samples. Receptor amplification or capture employed the immunoSEQ multiplex PCR assay. The multiplex PCR relied on a mix of 60 forward primers for TCR Vbeta segments and 13 reverse primers for TCR Jbeta segments. The CDR3 region of rearranged TCR beta genes was amplified from genomic DNA by a multiplex PCR assay. The amplified TCR beta libraries were sequenced on the Illumina HiSeq System as 87-base-pair reads. Regarding the original processing steps: A later analysis tallied roughly 80 million unique TCR beta chains across the 666 repertoires, and about 12 million of those chains were shared by two or more donors. Raw reads were error-corrected and collapsed into unique sequences with a nearest-neighbor algorithm that merged closely related sequences to remove PCR and sequencing errors. CDR3 sequences were aligned to IMGT reference sequences to assign V, D and J gene segments. Each retained sequence needed at least a six-nucleotide match to both a V gene segment and a J gene segment. Rearrangements were classified as productive when the CDR3 lacked stop codons and remained in frame with V and J, and all other rearrangements were classified as non-productive. Following IMGT convention, CDR3 was defined as the stretch from the second conserved V-encoded cysteine up to the conserved J-encoded phenylalanine. The earlier analysis of around 640 of the donors excluded sequences that lacked an unambiguous match to a single V gene segment. In an earlier analysis of 587 of the donors, V segments were called functional above 56.7% productive rearrangements and were called segregating when the between-donor standard deviation exceeded 5%. A statistical classification framework was built to diagnose cytomegalovirus status from the catalog of TCR beta chain sequences. In a later analysis, TCR nucleotide sequences were compared against IMGT/GENE-DB human TR gene sequences so that V and J genes could be assigned. Using the TCRdist pipeline, a later analysis assigned CDR3 sequences along with most-parsimonious VDJ recombination scenarios. A later analysis defined each TCR beta chain by its CDR3 amino acid sequence plus V-gene family, and excluded reads lacking a unique V-gene family. In a later analysis, 500 to 700 highly shared, low-generation-probability nucleotide sequences were removed to address suspected cross-contamination and a sequencing artifact. In a later analysis, a clonal expansion index was calculated for each public chain from normalized within-repertoire ranks of inferred template counts. In a later analysis, generation probabilities were computed with a VDJ recombination model fitted to out-of-frame rearrangements, and the resulting probabilities were checked against IGoR. A later analysis scored TCR-TCR, TCR-HLA and TCR-CMV co-occurrence with hypergeometric tests, applying a repertoire-size bias correction to TCR pairs. A later analysis estimated false discovery rates by permuting HLA or CMV assignments 20 times. In a later analysis, co-occurring TCRs were grouped with DBSCAN, and TCRdist sequence similarity was added when clustering was performed within HLA-allele-positive subsets. Repertoires with fewer than 30,000 or more than 120,000 public chains, plus five repertoires with anomalous nucleotide sharing, were excluded from co-occurrence clustering. TCRdb mirrors the immuneACCESS table, restricted to in-frame sequences. Some clones are absent from its copies; in checked studies, under half trace to an unresolved V gene, and the reason for the others is unknown. V, J and clone size are taken as reported in that table, and D and trimming were inferred from the DNA itself. Across this sample there are 130,000 or so clones, with over 65% seen only once. The ten most abundant clones make up approximately 6.5% of the sample.

Worth noting for this clone: Its antigen is not yet known. One base away there is no much larger clone; base qualities are not given.

Study-level results and caveats: A further reported finding was that TCR beta sequences accurately predicted the HLA-A and HLA-B alleles for most subjects in the first cohort. In a later analysis, the rate of TCR association differed among HLA loci, with DRB1 alleles having the most associated TCRs and HLA-C alleles having the fewest. The 87-base-pair reads could not distinguish some IMGT-functional V segments, including TRBV6-2 and TRBV6-3, so those segments were excluded. It was suggested by the authors that the approach could potentially be generalized to other disease states and immunological phenotypes. In vitro tests confirmed that a few of the cytomegalovirus-associated TCR beta chains recognize cytomegalovirus antigens. Linkage disequilibrium might explain the correlated functional status among segregating V segments, but an unknown experimental factor could not be excluded. Most TCR sequences were observed very rarely across donors, whereas some public TCRs were present in many individuals. Because counts were too low, about 15 rarely observed V segments, including chromosome 9 orphons, were left out of the earlier analysis of a few hundred of the donors. The only immune exposure information available for the cohort was CMV serostatus. In a later genetic analysis, fewer N-insertions in productive TCRs were reported among donors in an Asian-associated ancestry cluster than the roughly 700-donor mean. According to a later analysis, parvovirus B19, influenza, CMV and Epstein-Barr virus appeared linked to several top co-occurrence clusters. In a later analysis, most CMV-associated TCR beta chains were found to appear HLA-restricted, with HLA associations seemingly driven largely by CMV exposure. An association between a missense DCLRE1C variant and V-gene and J-gene trimming of TCR beta chains was found in a later genetic analysis and replicated in an independent cohort. In an earlier analysis of some 500 of the donors, most TCR beta V segments appeared in productive rearrangements about 87% or about 30% of the time, broadly matching IMGT annotations. A group of highly shared sequence variants was considered likely to be a technical artifact of the sequencing pipeline. In a later analysis, around 15,000 TCR beta sequences were associated with specific HLA alleles at a false discovery rate of 0.05. Strong co-occurrence of HLA alleles, especially DR and DQ, made assigning TCR associations to individual alleles difficult. HLA typing was unavailable for some donors at each locus, so association tests used only the typed subset. Cytomegalovirus status was reported to be diagnosed by the classifier with high specificity and sensitivity in both the original and validation cohorts. In a later analysis, HLA-associated TCR beta chains showed more clonal expansion and lower generation probabilities than non-associated chains that were equally common. In this cohort, only TCR beta chains were sequenced, and detectable features were limited by the absence of alpha or paired-chain data. A total of 150 or so TCR beta chains were listed by the study as associated with cytomegalovirus. Presence/absence analyses assumed roughly uniform sequencing depth across donors, an assumption that may not hold.

In the germline V gene, CDR1 corresponds to LGHNA and CDR2 to YSLEER. Trimming leaves V shorter by 0 bases and J shorter by 4 bases, with the junction holding 6 bases beyond the gene matches. From cysteine to phenylalanine, the CDR3 is 16 amino acids long. Only CDR3 DNA remains: 48 bases, in frame from the first base. This TCR was recovered from a woman aged 40 to 49 in good health and CMV-seronegative. The chain uses TRBV4-3 and TRBJ2-3; the central 8 bases match TRBD2. Source material: PBMCs. The CDR3 in this case is CASSQDLAGRADTQYF. The DNA sequence reads TGCGCCAGCAGCCAAGATTTAGCGGGAAGGGCAGATACGCAGTATTTT.